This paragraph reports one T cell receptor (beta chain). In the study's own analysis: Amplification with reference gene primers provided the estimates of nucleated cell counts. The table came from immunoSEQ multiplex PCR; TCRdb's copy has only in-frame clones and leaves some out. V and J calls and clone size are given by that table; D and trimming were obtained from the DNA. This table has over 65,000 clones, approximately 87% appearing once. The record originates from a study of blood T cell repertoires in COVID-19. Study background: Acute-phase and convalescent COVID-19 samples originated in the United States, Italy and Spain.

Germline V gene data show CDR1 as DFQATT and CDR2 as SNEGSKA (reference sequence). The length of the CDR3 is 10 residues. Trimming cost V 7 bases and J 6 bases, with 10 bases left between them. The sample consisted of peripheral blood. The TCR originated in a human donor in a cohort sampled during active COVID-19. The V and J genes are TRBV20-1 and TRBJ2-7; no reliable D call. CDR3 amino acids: CSGIIGEQYF. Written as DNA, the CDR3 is TGCAGTGGTATAATCGGCGAGCAGTACTTC.